The sequence of this T cell receptor (beta chain) was determined in a study of STAT5B mutations in CD4+ large granular lymphocyte leukemia. This CDR3 has 18 amino acids. V was shortened by 6 bases and J by 6 bases, with 27 bases between the two germline ends. The assay was immunoSEQ multiplex PCR, and TCRdb's table has in-frame clones only and misses some. The table records tens of thousands of clones, about 81% of them present only once. This clonotype was obtained from a human donor in good health. Sequenced input: CD4+ T cells from blood buffy coats. This chain joins TRBV23-1 and TRBJ1-5; D gene uncertain. TRBV23-1 is an open reading frame whose function is uncertain. CDR3 region: CASRNFRSYTGSVQPQHF. Here the CDR3 DNA reads TGCGCCAGCAGGAATTTCCGCTCTTATACGGGTTCCGTTCAGCCCCAGCATTTT.